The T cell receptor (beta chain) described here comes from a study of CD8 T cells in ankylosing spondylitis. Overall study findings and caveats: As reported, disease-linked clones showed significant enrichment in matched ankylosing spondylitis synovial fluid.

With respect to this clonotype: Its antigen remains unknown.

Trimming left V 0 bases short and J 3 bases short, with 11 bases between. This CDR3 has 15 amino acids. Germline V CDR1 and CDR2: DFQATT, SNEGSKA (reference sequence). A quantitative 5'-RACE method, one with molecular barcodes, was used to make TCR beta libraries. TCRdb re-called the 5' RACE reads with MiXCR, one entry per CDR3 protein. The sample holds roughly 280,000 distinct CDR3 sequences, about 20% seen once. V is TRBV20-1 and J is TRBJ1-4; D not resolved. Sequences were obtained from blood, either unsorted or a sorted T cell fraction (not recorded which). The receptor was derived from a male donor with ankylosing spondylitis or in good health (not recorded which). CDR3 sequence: CSARDWRAANEKLFF. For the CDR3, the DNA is TGCAGTGCTAGAGATTGGAGGGCGGCTAATGAAAAACTGTTTTTT.